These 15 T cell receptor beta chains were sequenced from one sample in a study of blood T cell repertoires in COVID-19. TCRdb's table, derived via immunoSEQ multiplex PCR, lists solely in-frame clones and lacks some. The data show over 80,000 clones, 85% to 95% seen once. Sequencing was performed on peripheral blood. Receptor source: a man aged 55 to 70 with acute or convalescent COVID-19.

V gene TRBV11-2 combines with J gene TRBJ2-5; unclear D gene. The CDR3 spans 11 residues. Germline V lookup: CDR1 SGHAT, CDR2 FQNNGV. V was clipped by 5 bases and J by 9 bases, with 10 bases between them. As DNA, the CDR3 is TGTGCCAGCAGCCCCAGTGAAGCCCAGTACTTC. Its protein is CASSPSEAQYF.

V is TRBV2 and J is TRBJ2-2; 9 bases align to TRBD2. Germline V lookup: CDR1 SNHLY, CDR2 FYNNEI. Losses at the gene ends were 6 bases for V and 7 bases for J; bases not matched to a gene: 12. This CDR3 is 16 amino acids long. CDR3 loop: CASSPDPGLAHGELFF. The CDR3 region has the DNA TGTGCCAGCAGCCCCGACCCGGGACTAGCTCACGGGGAGCTGTTTTTT.

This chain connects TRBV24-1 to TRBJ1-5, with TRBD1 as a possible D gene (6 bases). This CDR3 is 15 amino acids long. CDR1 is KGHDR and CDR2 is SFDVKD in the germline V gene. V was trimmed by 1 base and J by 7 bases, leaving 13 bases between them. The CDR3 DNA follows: TGTGCCACCAGTGATTTTACAGGGAAAGGGCAGCCCCAGCATTTT. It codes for CATSDFTGKGQPQHF.

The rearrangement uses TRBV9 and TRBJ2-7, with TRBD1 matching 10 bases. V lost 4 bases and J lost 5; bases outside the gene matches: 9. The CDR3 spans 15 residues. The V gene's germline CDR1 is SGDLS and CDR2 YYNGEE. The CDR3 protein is CASSPTGGAGNEQYF. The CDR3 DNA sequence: TGTGCCAGCAGCCCGACAGGGGGCGCCGGCAACGAGCAGTACTTC.

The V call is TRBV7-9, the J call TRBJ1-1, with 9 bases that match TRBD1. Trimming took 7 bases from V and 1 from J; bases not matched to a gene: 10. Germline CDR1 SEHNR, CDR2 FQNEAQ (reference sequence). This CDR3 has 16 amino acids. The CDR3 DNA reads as TGTGCCAGCACCGGGACAGGGCAGGGAGGGAACACTGAAGCTTTCTTT. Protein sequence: CASTGTGQGGNTEAFF. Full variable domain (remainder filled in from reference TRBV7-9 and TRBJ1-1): DTGVSQNPRHKITKRGQNVTFRCDPISEHNRLYWYRQTLGQGPEFLTYFQNEAQLEKSRLLSDRFSAERPKGSFSTLEIQRTEQGDSAMYLCASTGTGQGGNTEAFFGQGTRLTVV.

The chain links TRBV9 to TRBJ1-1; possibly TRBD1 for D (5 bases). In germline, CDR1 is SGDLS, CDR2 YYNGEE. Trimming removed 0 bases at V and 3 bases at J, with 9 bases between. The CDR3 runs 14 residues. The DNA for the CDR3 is TGTGCCAGCAGCGTAGGACAGACCTACACTGAAGCTTTCTTT. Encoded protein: CASSVGQTYTEAFF.

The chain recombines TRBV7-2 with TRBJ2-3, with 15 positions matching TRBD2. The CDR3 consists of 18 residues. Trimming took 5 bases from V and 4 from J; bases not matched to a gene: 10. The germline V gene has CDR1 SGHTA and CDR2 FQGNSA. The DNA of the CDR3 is TGTGCCAGCAGCGCGACAAGGGGACTAGCGGGAGGTGCAGATACGCAGTATTTT. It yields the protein CASSATRGLAGGADTQYF.

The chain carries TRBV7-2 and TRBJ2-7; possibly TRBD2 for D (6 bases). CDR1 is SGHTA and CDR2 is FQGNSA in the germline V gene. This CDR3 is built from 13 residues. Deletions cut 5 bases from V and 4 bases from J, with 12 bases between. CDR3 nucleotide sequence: TGTGCCAGCAGCCCCGGGACTCTTTACGAGCAGTACTTC. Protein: CASSPGTLYEQYF.

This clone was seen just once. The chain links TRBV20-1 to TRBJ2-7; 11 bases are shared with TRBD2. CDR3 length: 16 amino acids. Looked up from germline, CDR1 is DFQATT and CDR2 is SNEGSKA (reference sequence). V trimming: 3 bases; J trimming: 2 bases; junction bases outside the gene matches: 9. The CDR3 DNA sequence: TGCAGTGCTAGTCCCCCTCGACTAGCGGGAACCTACGAGCAGTACTTC. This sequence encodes CSASPPRLAGTYEQYF.

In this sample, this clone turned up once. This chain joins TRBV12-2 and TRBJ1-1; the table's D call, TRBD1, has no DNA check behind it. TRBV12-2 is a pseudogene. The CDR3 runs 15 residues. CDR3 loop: CASRLFRGPETEAFF. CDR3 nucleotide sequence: TGTGCAAGTCGCTTATTTAGGGGCCCTGAGACTGAAGCTTTCTTT.

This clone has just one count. The CDR3 region is CASSLGATNEQFF. CDR3 DNA: TGTGCCAGCAGCTTAGGGGCTACCAATGAGCAGTTCTTC. The chain carries TRBV11-2 and TRBJ2-1; D remains unclear. Germline CDR1 is SGHAT and CDR2 is FQNNGV. Trimming shortened V by 1 base and J by 6 bases, and 7 bases separated the two germline ends. This CDR3 is built from 13 residues. Full variable domain (outside the CDR3, taken from reference TRBV11-2 and TRBJ2-1): EAGVAQSPRYKIIEKRQSVAFWCNPISGHATLYWYQQILGQGPKLLIQFQNNGVVDDSQLPKDRFSAERLKGVDSTLKIQPAKLEDSAVYLCASSLGATNEQFFGPGTRLTVL.

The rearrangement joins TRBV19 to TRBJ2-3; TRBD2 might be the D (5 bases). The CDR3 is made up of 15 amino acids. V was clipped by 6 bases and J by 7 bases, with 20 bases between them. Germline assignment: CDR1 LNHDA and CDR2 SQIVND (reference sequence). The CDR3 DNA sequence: TGTGCCAGTAGCAAAACTAGTCTGCTCCAAAATACGCAGTATTTT. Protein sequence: CASSKTSLLQNTQYF.

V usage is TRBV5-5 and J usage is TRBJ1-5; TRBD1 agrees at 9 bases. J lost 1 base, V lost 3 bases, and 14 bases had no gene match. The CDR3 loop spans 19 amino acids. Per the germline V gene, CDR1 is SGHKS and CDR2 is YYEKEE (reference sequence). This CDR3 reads CASSSGPGQGIESNQPQHF. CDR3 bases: TGTGCCAGCAGCTCAGGGCCGGGACAGGGTATCGAAAGCAATCAGCCCCAGCATTTT.

The CDR3 loop is CASSYSTDGLDGYTF. In DNA, the CDR3 is TGTGCCAGCAGTTACTCGACTGACGGCTTGGATGGCTACACCTTC. The chain recombines TRBV6-2 or TRBV6-3 with TRBJ1-2; unclear D gene. CDR3 length: 15 residues. Germline-derived CDR1 and CDR2 are MNHEY and SVGEGT. The V end was cut by 0 bases, the J end by 6 bases, with 14 bases between.

For the CDR3, the DNA is TGTGCCAGCAGTTACGGACAGGGCAATTCACCCCTCCACTTT. Amino acid sequence: CASSYGQGNSPLHF. This chain joins TRBV6-5 and TRBJ1-6; 8 bases match TRBD1. This CDR3 spans 14 amino acids. Germline CDR1 reads MNHEY; CDR2 reads SVGAGI. V was clipped by 2 bases and J by 7 bases; unmatched bases: 1.